The 12 T cell receptor beta chains below all came from one sample that was sequenced in a study of blood T cell repertoires in COVID-19 (dated by TCRdb to about 2020). Preparation of the library involved the immunoSEQ multiplex PCR assay. TCRdb provides this immuneACCESS table in a form limited to in-frame rearrangements. Some clones are lacking; in checked studies, under half of them reflect an unresolved V gene, and why the rest are absent is not known. The sample contains approximately 75,000 clones, 85% to 90% of them found a single time. Less than 0.65% of the sample lies in the top ten. Sample: peripheral blood. The source of these receptors is a man in his sixties with acute or convalescent COVID-19.

This clone was detected only once. The chain links TRBV7-9 to TRBJ2-3, with TRBD1 matching 9 bases. This CDR3 comprises 16 residues. With 5 bases clipped from V and 2 bases from J, the junction kept 8 bases outside the gene matches. Germline V gene data show CDR1 as SEHNR and CDR2 as FQNEAQ (reference sequence). The CDR3 here is CASSTRDREVTDTQYF. DNA for the CDR3: TGTGCCAGCAGCACCCGGGACAGGGAAGTCACAGATACGCAGTATTTT. Based on the CDR3 plus reference TRBV7-9 and TRBJ2-3, the full variable domain is DTGVSQNPRHKITKRGQNVTFRCDPISEHNRLYWYRQTLGQGPEFLTYFQNEAQLEKSRLLSDRFSAERPKGSFSTLEIQRTEQGDSAMYLCASSTRDREVTDTQYFGPGTRLTVL.

The gene calls are TRBV19 and TRBJ2-7, with TRBD2 identical over 7 bases. This CDR3 contains 14 residues. Germline CDR1 reads LNHDA; CDR2 reads SQIVND (reference sequence). V gave up 5 bases and J gave up 2 bases; unmatched junction bases: 6. The chain's CDR3 is CASSSEGGPYEQYF. The CDR3 DNA sequence: TGTGCCAGTAGTTCCGAGGGAGGGCCCTACGAGCAGTACTTC.

The CDR3 bases are TGCAGCGCAGGACAGGAGAATCAGCCCCAGCATTTT. Its protein is CSAGQENQPQHF. The chain links TRBV29-1 to TRBJ1-5; 7 nucleotides match TRBD1. Germline V lookup: CDR1 SQVTM, CDR2 ANQGSEA. V lost 7 bases to trimming and J lost 4 bases; unmatched junction nucleotides: 4. The CDR3 runs 12 residues.

V usage is TRBV9 and J usage is TRBJ2-2; 11 bases match TRBD2. J lost 2 bases, V lost 5 bases, and 8 bases had no gene match. Germline V gene sequence: CDR1 SGDLS, CDR2 YYNGEE. The CDR3 is 17 residues long. In DNA form, the CDR3 reads TGTGCCAGCAGTCATCTAGCGGGAGGCGCAAACACCGGGGAGCTGTTTTTT. This translates into CASSHLAGGANTGELFF.

This chain joins TRBV7-8 and TRBJ1-1; D perhaps matches TRBD1 (6 bases). This CDR3 comprises 16 residues. V shed 1 base and J shed 4 bases, with 16 bases lying between them. Germline V lookup: CDR1 SGHVS, CDR2 FQNEAQ. The CDR3 region has the DNA TGTGCCAGCAGCTTAGGTCTAGCGGGGGCGGGCACTGAAGCTTTCTTT. It yields the protein CASSLGLAGAGTEAFF.

The chain links TRBV7-6 to TRBJ2-2; 11 bases map to TRBD2. Trimming at V came to 5 bases and at J to 1 base, leaving 6 bases not matched to a gene. This CDR3 contains 17 residues. Germline V gives CDR1 SGHVS, CDR2 FNYEAQ. This CDR3 reads CASSPIGTSGNTGELFF. CDR3 DNA: TGTGCCAGCAGCCCAATCGGGACTAGCGGGAACACCGGGGAGCTGTTTTTT.

The J gene is TRBJ2-3, the V gene TRBV11-1; 9 bases align to TRBD2. The CDR3 runs to 16 residues. Per the germline V gene, CDR1 is SGHAT and CDR2 is FQDESV (reference sequence). V lost 2 bases, J lost 2 bases, and 5 bases stayed unmatched. CDR3 coding DNA: TGTGCCAGCAGCTTAAGGGGCGGGGGGGCCACAGATACGCAGTATTTT. Amino acids: CASSLRGGGATDTQYF.

The chain combines TRBV4-2 with TRBJ2-2, with 10 bases lining up with TRBD2. The CDR3 is made up of 17 amino acids. The V gene's germline CDR1 is LGHNA and CDR2 YNFKEQ. The V gene end was trimmed by 0 bases and the J gene end by 3 bases; junction bases not matched to a gene: 4. CDR3 loop: CASSQDLAGDHTGELFF. DNA for the CDR3: TGTGCCAGCAGCCAAGATCTAGCGGGGGACCACACCGGGGAGCTGTTTTTT.

This clone was recorded once. The CDR3 DNA reads as TGTGCCAGCAGCCCATTCGGAGGACGTCAAGAGACCCAGTACTTC. It yields the protein CASSPFGGRQETQYF. The rearrangement uses TRBV14 and TRBJ2-5, with D maybe TRBD2 (5 bases). Trimming pared 4 bases from V and 2 bases from J, leaving 14 bases between. This CDR3 has 15 residues. The V gene's germline CDR1 is SGHDN and CDR2 FVKESK.

This clone was picked up a small number of times. V is TRBV6-5 and J is TRBJ1-1; 8 nucleotides line up with TRBD1. Germline values: CDR1 MNHEY, CDR2 SVGAGI. CDR3 length: 14 residues. V shed 0 bases, J shed 7 bases, and the junction held 4 bases outside the gene matches. CDR3 in DNA: TGTGCCAGCAGTTACTCTGACAGGGGCGGTGAAGCTTTCTTT. Amino acids: CASSYSDRGGEAFF.

This chain links TRBV5-6 with TRBJ2-7; 9 bases fit TRBD1. V lost 3 bases, J lost 5 bases, and 9 bases stayed unmatched. CDR1 SGHDT and CDR2 YYEEEE come from the germline V gene. The length of the CDR3 is 15 residues. CDR3 sequence reads: CASSSGTGIYHEQYF. DNA of the CDR3: TGTGCCAGCAGCTCCGGGACAGGGATCTACCACGAGCAGTACTTC.

The rearrangement links TRBV11-2 to TRBJ2-2, with 16 bases that match TRBD2. The CDR3 is made up of 19 amino acids. The junction had 10 bases not matched to a gene; V was cut back by 4 bases and J by 5 bases. Germline CDR1 reads SGHAT; CDR2 reads FQNNGV. Written as DNA, the CDR3 is TGTGCCAGCAGCTCCGGGACTAGCGGGAGGGCCTGGGGAACCGGGGAGCTGTTTTTT. This gives the protein CASSSGTSGRAWGTGELFF.